This T cell receptor beta chain was recorded in a study of T cells in lung cancer brain metastases. Across the whole study: Between primary and metastasis resection, about 90% of the 20 patients were untreated. A median roughly 350 days separated primary and brain metastasis sampling.

Patients had either synchronous oligometastatic disease or delayed solitary brain metastasis recurrence. Findings of the study overall: Brain metastases had fewer unique productive clones than primaries (median approximately 1,600 versus 4,100).

Notes on this clone: Its antigen remains unidentified.

Sequencing was performed with immunoSEQ multiplex PCR; in TCRdb, only in-frame clones are kept and a portion is missing. This table holds about 3,300 clones, roughly nine tenths found once. The CDR3 totals 12 residues. Germline V gene data show CDR1 as SQVTM and CDR2 as ANQGSEA. Trimming removed 4 bases from V and 7 bases from J; junction bases left unmatched: 5. The receptor was isolated from a woman aged 45-65 years with non-small cell lung cancer. The material sequenced was tumor tissue from the primary lung tumor. The gene calls are TRBV29-1 and TRBJ2-7; TRBD1 matches at 9 bases. In nucleotides, the CDR3 is TGCAGCGTTGGGGGACAGGGAGGTGAGCAGTACTTC. It encodes CSVGGQGGEQYF.